This T cell receptor beta chain was found in a study of blood T cells in healthy people across ages. Through a sample-barcoded 5' primer and a J-beta primer mix, a second PCR was run for 7 to 11 cycles. No fewer than 2.5 million CDR3-containing paired-end reads came from each sample. One entry per CDR3 protein results from TCRdb running MiXCR on the 5' RACE reads. The data show roughly 800,000 distinct CDR3 sequences, around a quarter seen once. Germline V gene lookup returns CDR1 MNHEY and CDR2 SVGAGI. The CDR3 has 14 residues. V was shortened by 8 bases and J by 4 bases, with 17 bases between the two germline ends. This clonotype was counted only a few times. All donors came from Russia, were Caucasian and healthy, and spanned ages about 6 to 90. These sequences were also reported in another study, on T cells of mothers and their children. From that study: No persistent microchimeric T cell clones were detected at roughly 100 clones per million clonotypes sensitivity.

The rearrangement uses TRBV6-5 and TRBJ1-1; D remains ambiguous. Material for sequencing was blood. The receptor comes from a boy younger than 18 in good health. As DNA, the CDR3 is TGTGCCAGCGGCTCGCGTCGGGTAGTCACTGAAGCTTTCTTT. Protein: CASGSRRVVTEAFF.